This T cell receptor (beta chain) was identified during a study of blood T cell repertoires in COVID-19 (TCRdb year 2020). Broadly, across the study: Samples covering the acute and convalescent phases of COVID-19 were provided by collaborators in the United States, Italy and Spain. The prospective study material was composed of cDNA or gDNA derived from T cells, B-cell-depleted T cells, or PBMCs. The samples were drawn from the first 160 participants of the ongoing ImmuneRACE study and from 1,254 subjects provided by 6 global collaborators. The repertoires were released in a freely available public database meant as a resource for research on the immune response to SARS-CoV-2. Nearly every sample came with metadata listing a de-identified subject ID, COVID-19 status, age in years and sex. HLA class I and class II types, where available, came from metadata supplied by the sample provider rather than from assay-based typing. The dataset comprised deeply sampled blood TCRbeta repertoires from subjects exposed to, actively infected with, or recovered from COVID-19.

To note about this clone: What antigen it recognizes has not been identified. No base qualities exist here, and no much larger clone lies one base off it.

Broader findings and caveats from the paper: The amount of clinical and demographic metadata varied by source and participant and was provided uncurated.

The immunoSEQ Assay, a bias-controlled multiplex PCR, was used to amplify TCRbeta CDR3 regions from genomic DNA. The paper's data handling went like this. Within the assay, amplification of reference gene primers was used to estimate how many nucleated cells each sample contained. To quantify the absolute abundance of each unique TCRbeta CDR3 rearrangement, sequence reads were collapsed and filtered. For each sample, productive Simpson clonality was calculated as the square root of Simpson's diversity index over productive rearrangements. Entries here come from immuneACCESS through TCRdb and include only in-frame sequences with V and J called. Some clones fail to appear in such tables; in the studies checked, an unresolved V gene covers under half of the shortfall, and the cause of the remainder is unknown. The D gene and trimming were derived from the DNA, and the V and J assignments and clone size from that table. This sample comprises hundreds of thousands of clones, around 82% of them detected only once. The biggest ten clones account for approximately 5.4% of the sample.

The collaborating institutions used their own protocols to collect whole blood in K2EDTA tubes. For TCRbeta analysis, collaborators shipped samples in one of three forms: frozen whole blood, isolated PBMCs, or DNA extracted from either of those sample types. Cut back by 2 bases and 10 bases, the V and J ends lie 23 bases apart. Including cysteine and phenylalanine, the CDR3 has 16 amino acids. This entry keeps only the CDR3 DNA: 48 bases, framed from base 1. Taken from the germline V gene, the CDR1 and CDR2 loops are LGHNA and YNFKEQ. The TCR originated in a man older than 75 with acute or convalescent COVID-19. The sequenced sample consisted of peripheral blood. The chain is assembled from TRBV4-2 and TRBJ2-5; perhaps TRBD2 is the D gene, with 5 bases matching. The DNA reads TGTGCCAGCAGCCAATGGCTAGCAGGTGGTTTGCAGGACCAGTACTTC. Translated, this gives CASSQWLAGGLQDQYF.